The 5 T cell receptor beta chains in this list originate from one sample, sequenced in a study of shared clonotypes between healthy human individuals. Sequenced by immunoSEQ multiplex PCR; TCRdb stores in-frame clones only, minus some. The repertoire includes some 2,500,000 clones, approximately 93% of them detected once, and 0.36% sits in the top ten. The sequencing input was naive CD4+ T cells from PBMCs. Subset in this sample: CD45RA+ positively selected. All receptors come from a man in his late teens or twenties in good health. Some clones in this sample may be carry-over from other donors' samples.

Regarding this clone: Other DNA variants within this sample encode the same CDR3. This sequence joins TRBV18 and TRBJ2-5; TRBD2 might be the D (6 bases). V was clipped by 3 bases and J by 1 base, with 6 bases between them. CDR1 is KGHSH, CDR2 LQKENI, per germline. This CDR3 has 13 residues. The CDR3 coding sequence is TGTGCCAGCTCACCCGGGAGCCAAGAGACCCAGTACTTC. It translates to CASSPGSQETQYF.

This chain joins TRBV1 and TRBJ2-7; TRBD2 is the table's D call, not checked against the DNA. TRBV1 is deemed a pseudogene. This CDR3 has 20 residues. In DNA, the CDR3 is TGCACCAGCGACCCAAACTCGCCAGGATGTTCTAGCGGGAGGCCCCACGAGCAGTACTTC. As protein: CTSDPNSPGCSSGRPHEQYF.

The chain recombines TRBV5-1 with TRBJ2-1; 10 bases align to TRBD2. Losses at the gene ends were 6 bases for V and 3 bases for J; bases not matched to a gene: 6. The CDR3 spans 15 residues. In germline, CDR1 is SGHRS, CDR2 YFSETQ. The CDR3 DNA follows: TGCGCCAGCACGGAGCGGGAGGGCCTCTACAATGAGCAGTTCTTC. This sequence encodes CASTEREGLYNEQFF.

This chain joins TRBV5-1 and TRBJ2-1; 7 bases are shared with TRBD1. Germline assignment: CDR1 SGHRS and CDR2 YFSETQ. The CDR3 is made up of 15 amino acids. Trimming took 7 bases from V and 8 from J; bases not matched to a gene: 15. CDR3 bases: TGCGCCAGCGCAACCACAGGGGTCCCCTCCGATGAGCAGTTCTTC. It yields the protein CASATTGVPSDEQFF.

This clone came up a few times. This same CDR3 is encoded by further DNA sequences in the sample. The V and J genes are TRBV9 and TRBJ1-1; D might be TRBD1 (5 bases). Deletions cut 4 bases from V and 1 base from J, with 8 bases between. The CDR3 consists of 13 residues. The germline CDR1 and CDR2 sequences are SGDLS and YYNGEE. As DNA, the CDR3 is TGTGCCAGCAGCCGGGGCGGGAACACTGAAGCTTTCTTT. Translating it yields CASSRGGNTEAFF. Filled out from reference TRBV9 and TRBJ1-1, the complete variable domain reads DSGVTQTPKHLITATGQRVTLRCSPRSGDLSVYWYQQSLDQGLQFLIQYYNGEERAKGNILERFSAQQFPDLHSELNLSSLELGDSALYFCASSRGGNTEAFFGQGTRLTVV.